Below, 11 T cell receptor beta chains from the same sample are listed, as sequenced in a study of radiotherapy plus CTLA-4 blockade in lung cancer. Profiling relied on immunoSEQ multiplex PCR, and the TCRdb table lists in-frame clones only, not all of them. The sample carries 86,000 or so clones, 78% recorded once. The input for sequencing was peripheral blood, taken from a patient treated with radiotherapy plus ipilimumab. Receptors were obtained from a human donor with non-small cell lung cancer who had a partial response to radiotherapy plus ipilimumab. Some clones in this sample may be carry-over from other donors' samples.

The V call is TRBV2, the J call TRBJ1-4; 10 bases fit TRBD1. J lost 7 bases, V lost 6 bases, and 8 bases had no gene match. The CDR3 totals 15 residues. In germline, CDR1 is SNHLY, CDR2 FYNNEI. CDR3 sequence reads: CASRSDRGTAEKLFF. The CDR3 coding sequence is TGTGCCAGCAGATCGGACAGGGGGACGGCTGAAAAACTGTTTTTT.

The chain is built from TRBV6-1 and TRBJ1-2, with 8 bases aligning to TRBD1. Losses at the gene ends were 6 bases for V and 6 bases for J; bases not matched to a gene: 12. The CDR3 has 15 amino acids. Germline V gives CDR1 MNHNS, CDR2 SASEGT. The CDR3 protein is CASSLQGGGVDGYTF. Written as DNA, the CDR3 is TGTGCCAGCAGCCTACAGGGGGGAGGGGTAGATGGCTACACCTTC.

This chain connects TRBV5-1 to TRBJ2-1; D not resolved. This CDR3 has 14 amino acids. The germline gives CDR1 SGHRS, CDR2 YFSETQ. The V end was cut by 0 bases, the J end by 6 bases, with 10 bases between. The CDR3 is CASSLAWSGNEQFF. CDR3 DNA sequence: TGCGCCAGCAGCTTGGCCTGGTCGGGCAATGAGCAGTTCTTC.

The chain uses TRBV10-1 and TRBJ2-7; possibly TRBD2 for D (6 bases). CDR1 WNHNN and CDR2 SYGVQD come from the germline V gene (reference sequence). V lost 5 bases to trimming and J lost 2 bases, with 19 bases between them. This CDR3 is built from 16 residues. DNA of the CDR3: TGCGCCAGCAGTAAACGTGGGGGAGGCGAACCCTACGAGCAGTACTTC. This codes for CASSKRGGGEPYEQYF.

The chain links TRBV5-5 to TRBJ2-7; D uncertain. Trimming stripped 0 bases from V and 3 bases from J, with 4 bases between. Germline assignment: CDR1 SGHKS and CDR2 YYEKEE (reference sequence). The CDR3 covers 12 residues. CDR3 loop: CASSLALYEQYF. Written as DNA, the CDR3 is TGTGCCAGCAGCTTGGCCCTCTACGAGCAGTACTTC. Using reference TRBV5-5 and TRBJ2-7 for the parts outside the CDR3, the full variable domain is DAGVTQSPTHLIKTRGQQVTLRCSPISGHKSVSWYQQVLGQGPQFIFQYYEKEERGRGNFPDRFSARQFPNYSSELNVNALLLGDSALYLCASSLALYEQYFGPGTRLTVT.

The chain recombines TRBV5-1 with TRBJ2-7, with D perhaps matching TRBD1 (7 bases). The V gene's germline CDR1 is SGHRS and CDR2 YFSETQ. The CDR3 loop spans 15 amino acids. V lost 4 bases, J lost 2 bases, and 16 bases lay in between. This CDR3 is CASSRRDSGTYEQYF. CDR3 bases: TGCGCCAGCAGCAGGAGGGACAGCGGTACCTACGAGCAGTACTTC.

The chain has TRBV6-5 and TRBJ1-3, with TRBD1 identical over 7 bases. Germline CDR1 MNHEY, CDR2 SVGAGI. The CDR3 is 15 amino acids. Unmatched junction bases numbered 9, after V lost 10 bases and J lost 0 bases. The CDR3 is CATMTGILSGNTIYF. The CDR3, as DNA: TGTGCCACCATGACAGGGATTCTCTCTGGAAACACCATATATTTT.

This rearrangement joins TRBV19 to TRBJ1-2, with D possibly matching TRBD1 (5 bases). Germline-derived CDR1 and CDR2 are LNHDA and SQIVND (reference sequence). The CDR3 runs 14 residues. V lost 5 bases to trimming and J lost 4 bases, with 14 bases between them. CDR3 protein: CASSPTGAPYGYTF. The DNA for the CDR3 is TGTGCCAGTAGTCCCACTGGGGCCCCCTATGGCTACACCTTC.

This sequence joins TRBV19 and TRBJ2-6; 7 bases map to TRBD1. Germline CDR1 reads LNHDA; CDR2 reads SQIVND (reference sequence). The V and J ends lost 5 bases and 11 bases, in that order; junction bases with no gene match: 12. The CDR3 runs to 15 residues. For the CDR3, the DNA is TGTGCCAGTAGTTCTATGTCAGGGGGTCCTGACGTCCTGACTTTC. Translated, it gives CASSSMSGGPDVLTF.

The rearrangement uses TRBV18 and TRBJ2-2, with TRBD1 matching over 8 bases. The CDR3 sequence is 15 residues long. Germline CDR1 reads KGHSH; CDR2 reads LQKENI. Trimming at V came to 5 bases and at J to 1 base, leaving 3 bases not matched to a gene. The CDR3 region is CASSTDRVNTGELFF. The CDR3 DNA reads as TGTGCCAGCTCAACGGACAGGGTGAACACCGGGGAGCTGTTTTTT.

The CDR3 DNA reads TGTGCCACCAGTCCTTTTTACACAGATACGCAGTATTTT. Translation gives CATSPFYTDTQYF. The V call is TRBV15, the J call TRBJ2-3, with D hard to call. The CDR3 contains 13 residues. Trimming took 6 bases from V and 2 from J, leaving 9 bases between them. CDR1 and CDR2 (germline): LNHNV, YYDKDF (reference sequence).